This is a list of T cell receptor beta chains from one sample in a study of T cell repertoires in cytomegalovirus infection. One entry per CDR3 protein, called by TCRdb with MiXCR from the reads. The table records about 740,000 distinct CDR3 sequences, about a third of them present only once. Sequenced input: PBMCs. The receptors originated from a human donor in good health (CMV status not recorded). Some clones in this sample may be carry-over from other donors' samples. Both conserved end residues are part of each CDR3. A D gene is named only where the DNA matches it firmly. Some rows have no size entry. The others give once, few or many, or a class for an expanded clone.

cdr3_aa	cdr3_nt	v_call	j_call	d_call	clone_size
CDSSVGGGLNYEQYF	TGTGACAGCAGTGTGGGCGGGGGCCTAAACTACGAGCAGTACTTC	TRBV2	TRBJ2-7	-	-
CAWGQTDDTEAFF	TGTGCCTGGGGGCAGACCGATGACACTGAAGCTTTCTTT	TRBV7-6	TRBJ1-1	-	few
CATSDHRSYEKYF	TGTGCCACCAGTGATCACAGGTCCTACGAGAAGTACTTC	TRBV24-1	TRBJ2-7	-	-
CASSVGLAGVINEQFF	TGTGCCAGCAGCGTAGGTCTAGCGGGAGTTATCAATGAGCAGTTCTTC	TRBV9	TRBJ2-1	TRBD2	few
CASSFKDSGTYSYEQYF	TGTGCCAGCAGCTTCAAAGATTCCGGGACATACAGCTACGAGCAGTACTTC	TRBV7-8	TRBJ2-7	-	few
CSARDFRGNTEAFF	TGCAGTGCTAGAGATTTTAGGGGGAACACTGAAGCTTTCTTT	TRBV20-1	TRBJ1-1	-	few
CASSLAQDSSYEQYF	TGTGCCAGCAGCTTAGCACAGGACAGCTCCTACGAGCAGTACTTC	TRBV11-2	TRBJ2-7	-	few
CSGLPNSLQETQYF	TGCAGTGGTCTCCCGAACTCCTTACAAGAGACCCAGTACTTC	TRBV20-1	TRBJ2-5	-	-
CASSHHRGTGDMEEQYF	TGCGCCAGCAGCCATCATCGCGGGACGGGGGATATGGAAGAGCAGTACTTC	TRBV4-1	TRBJ2-7	-	-
CASSTRPGGREKLFF	TGTGCCAGCAGTACCCGACCAGGGGGACGGGAAAAACTGTTTTTT	TRBV6-8	TRBJ1-4	TRBD1	-
CAISGVNIGQPHPF	TGTGCCATCAGTGGCGTAAACATCGGTCAGCCCCATCCTTTT	TRBV10-3	TRBJ1-5	-	-
CASSRGTDEQYF	TGTGCCAGCAGTAGGGGGACAGATGAGCAGTACTTC	TRBV6-2/TRBV6-3	TRBJ2-7	TRBD1	-
CASSWTSGGNTGELFF	TGTGCCAGCAGCTGGACTAGCGGGGGAAACACCGGGGAGCTGTTTTTT	TRBV7-2	TRBJ2-2	TRBD2	-
CASSLGAEGGEKLFF	TGTGCCAGCAGCCTAGGGGCCGAGGGAGGTGAAAAACTGTTTTTT	TRBV28	TRBJ1-4	-	-
CASSPPKGGQFF	TGTGCCAGCAGTCCGCCGAAGGGTGGACAGTTCTTC	TRBV12-3/TRBV12-4	TRBJ2-1	-	many
CSARPRGGQETQYF	TGCAGTGCTAGACCTAGGGGGGGCCAGGAGACCCAGTACTTC	TRBV20-1	TRBJ2-5	-	-
CDSSLDAGAQRYGYTF	TGTGACAGCAGCTTAGATGCGGGGGCGCAGAGATATGGCTACACCTTC	TRBV7-2	TRBJ1-2	-	-
CAISGNLNSPLHF	TGTGCCATCAGTGGGAATCTAAATTCACCCCTCCACTTT	TRBV10-3	TRBJ1-6	-	few
CSARDAGGTPLNQPQHF	TGCAGTGCTAGAGATGCGGGGGGGACTCCACTTAATCAGCCCCAGCATTTT	TRBV20-1	TRBJ1-5	-	-
CSSSSPEGTQGQGRNKQYF	TGTTCCAGCAGCTCCCCGGAGGGTACACAGGGACAGGGAAGGAATAAGCAGTATTTT	TRBV7-6	TRBJ2-3	TRBD1	-
CASSPTNGYTGELFF	TGTGCCAGCAGCCCGACCAACGGATACACCGGGGAGCTGTTTTTT	TRBV7-6	TRBJ2-2	-	-
CASRSTGVGSNQPQHF	TGTGCCAGCAGATCAACAGGGGTTGGAAGCAATCAGCCCCAGCATTTT	TRBV28	TRBJ1-5	TRBD1	few
CASSSSGKGETQYF	TGCGCCAGCAGCTCAAGCGGGAAGGGGGAGACCCAGTACTTC	TRBV5-1	TRBJ2-5	TRBD2	few
CASSSEGKTLYEQYF	TGTGCCAGCAGCTCCGAGGGGAAAACTCTTTACGAGCAGTACTTC	TRBV5-6	TRBJ2-7	-	-
CASTSSGTLYEQYF	TGTGCCAGCACCTCAAGCGGGACCCTCTACGAGCAGTACTTC	TRBV28	TRBJ2-7	TRBD2	few
CASSLARDGTGTEAFF	TGTGCCAGCAGCTTGGCCAGGGACGGGACGGGCACTGAAGCTTTCTTT	TRBV5-6	TRBJ1-1	-	-
CASTLTGGIADTQYF	TGTGCCAGCACCCTGACGGGGGGTATCGCAGATACGCAGTATTTT	TRBV6-1	TRBJ2-3	TRBD2	-
CACSFGTGRSSTDTQYF	TGTGCTTGCAGCTTTGGGACAGGGAGATCTAGCACAGATACGCAGTATTTT	TRBV7-8	TRBJ2-3	TRBD1	-
CASSPRGHQETQYF	TGTGCCAGCAGCCCCAGGGGGCACCAAGAGACCCAGTACTTC	TRBV7-8	TRBJ2-5	TRBD1	-
CASILDRGYNEQFF	TGTGCCAGCATTCTTGATAGGGGTTACAATGAGCAGTTCTTC	TRBV28	TRBJ2-1	-	-
CASSEIPTGGRSPLHF	TGTGCCAGCAGTGAAATACCTACAGGGGGCCGATCACCCCTCCACTTT	TRBV6-1	TRBJ1-6	TRBD1	few
CSAGQMGNSPLHF	TGCAGTGCTGGGCAGATGGGGAATTCACCCCTCCACTTT	TRBV20-1	TRBJ1-6	-	few
CASSPRTGIQPQHF	TGTGCCAGCAGCCCCCGGACAGGGATCCAGCCCCAGCATTTT	TRBV11-2	TRBJ1-5	TRBD1	-
CASSLAETEQYF	TGTGCCAGCAGTTTAGCGGAGACCGAGCAGTACTTC	TRBV12-3/TRBV12-4	TRBJ2-7	-	-
CASSLILGAVPYATDTQYF	TGTGCCAGCAGCTTAATTCTAGGGGCCGTCCCATACGCCACAGATACGCAGTATTTT	TRBV7-8	TRBJ2-3	-	many
CASSQEMGLNTEAFF	TGCGCCAGCAGCCAAGAGATGGGACTGAACACTGAAGCTTTCTTT	TRBV4-1	TRBJ1-1	-	few
CASSLWDSYYEQYF	TGTGCCAGCAGCTTGTGGGACAGCTACTACGAGCAGTACTTC	TRBV7-6	TRBJ2-7	TRBD1	few
CASSTGLTLYEKYF	TGTGCAAGCAGCACGGGACTGACCCTCTACGAGAAGTACTTC	TRBV7-8	TRBJ2-7	-	-
CASSLWGGETQYF	TGCGCCAGCAGCTTGTGGGGGGGAGAGACCCAGTACTTC	TRBV5-1	TRBJ2-5	TRBD2	many
CATSPQGIGELFF	TGTGCCACCAGTCCTCAGGGTATCGGGGAGCTGTTTTTT	TRBV15	TRBJ2-2	-	-
CSVDDEAGDNYGYTF	TGCAGCGTTGACGATGAGGCAGGGGATAACTATGGCTACACCTTC	TRBV29-1	TRBJ1-2	-	-
CASSYSGASGPYTDTQYF	TGTGCCAGCAGTTACTCGGGGGCGTCCGGTCCCTACACAGATACGCAGTATTTT	TRBV6-5	TRBJ2-3	-	few
CASSIAGGTTGELFF	TGTGCCAGTAGTATAGCAGGGGGCACAACCGGGGAGCTGTTTTTT	TRBV19	TRBJ2-2	TRBD1	-
CASSQEWRGGRETQYF	TGCGCCAGCAGCCAAGAATGGCGGGGGGGCCGAGAGACCCAGTACTTC	TRBV4-1	TRBJ2-5	TRBD2	-
CASSEYRGRDEQFF	TGTGCCAGCAGTGAATATCGGGGCAGGGACGAGCAGTTCTTC	TRBV25-1	TRBJ2-1	-	-
CAISAGGTYGNTIYF	TGTGCCATCAGTGCCGGGGGGACGTATGGAAACACCATATATTTT	TRBV10-3	TRBJ1-3	-	-
CASSPQGGSYEQYF	TGTGCCAGCAGTCCCCAGGGGGGTAGCTACGAGCAGTACTTC	TRBV28	TRBJ2-7	-	many